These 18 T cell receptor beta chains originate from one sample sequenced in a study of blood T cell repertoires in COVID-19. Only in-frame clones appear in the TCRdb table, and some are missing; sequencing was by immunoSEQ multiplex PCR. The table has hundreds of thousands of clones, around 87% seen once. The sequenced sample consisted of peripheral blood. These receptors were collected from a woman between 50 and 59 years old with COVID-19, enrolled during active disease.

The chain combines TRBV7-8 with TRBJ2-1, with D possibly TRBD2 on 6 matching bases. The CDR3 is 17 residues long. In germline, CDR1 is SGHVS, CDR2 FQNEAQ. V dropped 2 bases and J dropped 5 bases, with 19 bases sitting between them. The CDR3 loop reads CASSLRRAGTFNNEQFF. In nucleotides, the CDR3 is TGTGCCAGCAGCTTAAGGCGTGCGGGGACTTTTAACAATGAGCAGTTCTTC.

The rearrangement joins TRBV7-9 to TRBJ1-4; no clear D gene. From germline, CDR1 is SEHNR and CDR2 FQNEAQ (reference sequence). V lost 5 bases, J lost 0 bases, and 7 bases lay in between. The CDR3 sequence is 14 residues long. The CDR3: CASSPRSTNEKLFF. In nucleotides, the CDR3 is TGTGCCAGCAGCCCTCGGTCAACTAATGAAAAACTGTTTTTT.

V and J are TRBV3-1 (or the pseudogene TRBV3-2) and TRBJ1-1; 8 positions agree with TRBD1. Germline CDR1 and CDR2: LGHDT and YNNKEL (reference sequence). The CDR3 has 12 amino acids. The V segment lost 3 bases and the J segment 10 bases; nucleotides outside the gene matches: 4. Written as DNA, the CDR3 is TGTGCCAGCAGCCAGGACAGGGAAAGAGCTTTCTTT. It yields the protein CASSQDRERAFF.

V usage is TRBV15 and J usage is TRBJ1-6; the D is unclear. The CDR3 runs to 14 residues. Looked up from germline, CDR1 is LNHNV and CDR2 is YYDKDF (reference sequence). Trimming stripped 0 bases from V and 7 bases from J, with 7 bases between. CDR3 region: CATSRDPRNSPLHF. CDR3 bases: TGTGCCACCAGCAGAGATCCCAGAAATTCACCCCTCCACTTT.

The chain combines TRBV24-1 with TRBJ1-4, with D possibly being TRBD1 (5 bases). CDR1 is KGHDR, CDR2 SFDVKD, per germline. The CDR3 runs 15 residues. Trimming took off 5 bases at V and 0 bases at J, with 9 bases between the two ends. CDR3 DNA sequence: TGTGCCACCAGTGGGTCGACAGCAACTAATGAAAAACTGTTTTTT. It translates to CATSGSTATNEKLFF.

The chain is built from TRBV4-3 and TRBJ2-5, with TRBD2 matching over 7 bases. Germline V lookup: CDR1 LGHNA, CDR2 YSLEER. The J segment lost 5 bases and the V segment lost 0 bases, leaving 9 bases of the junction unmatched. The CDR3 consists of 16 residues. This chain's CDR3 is CASSQDLGGRWETQYF. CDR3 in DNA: TGCGCCAGCAGCCAAGATCTGGGCGGGAGATGGGAGACCCAGTACTTC.

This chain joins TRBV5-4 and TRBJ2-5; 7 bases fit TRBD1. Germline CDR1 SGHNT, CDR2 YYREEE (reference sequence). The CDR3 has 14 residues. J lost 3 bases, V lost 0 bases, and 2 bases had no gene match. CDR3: CASSLDDREETQYF. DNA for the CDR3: TGTGCCAGCAGCTTGGACGACAGGGAAGAGACCCAGTACTTC.

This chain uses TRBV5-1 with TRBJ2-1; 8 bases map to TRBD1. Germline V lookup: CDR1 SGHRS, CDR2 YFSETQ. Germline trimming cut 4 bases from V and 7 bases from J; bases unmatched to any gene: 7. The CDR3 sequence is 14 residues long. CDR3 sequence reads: CASSVMRQGNEQFF. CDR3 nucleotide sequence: TGCGCCAGCAGCGTTATGAGACAGGGGAATGAGCAGTTCTTC.

The CDR3 loop is CASSLDNRGQGGYTF. DNA of the CDR3: TGTGCCAGCAGCTTAGATAACAGGGGGCAAGGTGGCTACACCTTC. J is TRBJ1-2 and V is TRBV11-2; TRBD1 agrees at 9 bases. CDR3 size: 15 residues. After removal of 0 bases from V and 7 bases from J, the junction contained 6 bases not matched to a gene. Germline V gene lookup returns CDR1 SGHAT and CDR2 FQNNGV.

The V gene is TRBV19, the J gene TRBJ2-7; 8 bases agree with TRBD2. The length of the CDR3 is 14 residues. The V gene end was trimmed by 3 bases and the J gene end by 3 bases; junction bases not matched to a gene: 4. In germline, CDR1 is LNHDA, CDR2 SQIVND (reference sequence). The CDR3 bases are TGTGCCAGTAGTATTCCGGGAGGGCTCTACGAGCAGTACTTC. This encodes CASSIPGGLYEQYF.

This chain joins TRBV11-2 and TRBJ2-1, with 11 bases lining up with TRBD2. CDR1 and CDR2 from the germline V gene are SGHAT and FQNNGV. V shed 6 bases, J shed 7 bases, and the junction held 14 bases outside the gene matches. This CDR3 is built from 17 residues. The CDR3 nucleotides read TGTGCCAGCAGAGGAATAGCGGGAGGGCCGAGTGGAAATGAGCAGTTCTTC. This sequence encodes CASRGIAGGPSGNEQFF.

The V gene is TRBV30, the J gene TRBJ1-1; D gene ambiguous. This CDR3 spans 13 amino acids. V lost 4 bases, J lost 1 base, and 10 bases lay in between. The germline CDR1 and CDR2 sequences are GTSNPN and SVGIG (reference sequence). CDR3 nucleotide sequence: TGTGCCTGGACCCCCAACAAGAACACTGAAGCTTTCTTT. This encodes CAWTPNKNTEAFF.

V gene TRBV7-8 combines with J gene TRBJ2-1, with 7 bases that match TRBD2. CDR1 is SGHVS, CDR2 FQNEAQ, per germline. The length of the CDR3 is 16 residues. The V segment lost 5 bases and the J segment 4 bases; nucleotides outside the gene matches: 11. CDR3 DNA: TGTGCCAGCAGCCCCTTCGGAACTAGCGCTTACAATGAGCAGTTCTTC. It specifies CASSPFGTSAYNEQFF.

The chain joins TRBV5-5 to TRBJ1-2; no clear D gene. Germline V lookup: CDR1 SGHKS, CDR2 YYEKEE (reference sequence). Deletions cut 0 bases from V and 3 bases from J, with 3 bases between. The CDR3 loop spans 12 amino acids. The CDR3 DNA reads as TGTGCCAGCAGCTTGGGAGACTATGGCTACACCTTC. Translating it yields CASSLGDYGYTF.

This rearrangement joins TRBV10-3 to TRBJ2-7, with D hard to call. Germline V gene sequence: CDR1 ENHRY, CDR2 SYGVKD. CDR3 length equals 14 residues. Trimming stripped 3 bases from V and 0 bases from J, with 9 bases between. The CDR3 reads CAISDVSTSYEQYF. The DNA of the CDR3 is TGTGCCATCAGTGACGTCAGTACCTCCTACGAGCAGTACTTC.

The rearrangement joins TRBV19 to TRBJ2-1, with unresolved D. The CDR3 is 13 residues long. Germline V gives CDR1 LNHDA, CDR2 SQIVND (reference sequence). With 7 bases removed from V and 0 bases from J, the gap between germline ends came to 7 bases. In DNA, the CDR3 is TGTGCCAGTACTAAAAGCTCCTACAATGAGCAGTTCTTC. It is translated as CASTKSSYNEQFF.

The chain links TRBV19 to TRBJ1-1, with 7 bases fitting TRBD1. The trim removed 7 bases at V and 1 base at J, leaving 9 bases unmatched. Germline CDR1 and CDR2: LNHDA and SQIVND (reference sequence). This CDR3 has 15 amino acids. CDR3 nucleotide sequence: TGTGCCAGTACCACTGGACAGGCCCCGAACACTGAAGCTTTCTTT. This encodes CASTTGQAPNTEAFF.

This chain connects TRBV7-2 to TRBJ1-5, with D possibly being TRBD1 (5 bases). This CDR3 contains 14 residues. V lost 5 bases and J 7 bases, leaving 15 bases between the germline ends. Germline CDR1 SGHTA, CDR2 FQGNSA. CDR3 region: CASSPGGAGQPQHF. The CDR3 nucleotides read TGTGCCAGCAGCCCAGGAGGGGCAGGACAGCCCCAGCATTTT.